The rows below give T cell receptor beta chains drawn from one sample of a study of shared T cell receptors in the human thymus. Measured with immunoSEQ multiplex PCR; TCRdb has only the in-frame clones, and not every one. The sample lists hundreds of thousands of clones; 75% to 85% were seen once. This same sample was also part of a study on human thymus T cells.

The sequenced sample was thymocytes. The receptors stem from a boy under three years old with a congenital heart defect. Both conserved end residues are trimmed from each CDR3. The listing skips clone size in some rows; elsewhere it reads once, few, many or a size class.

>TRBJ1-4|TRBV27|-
ASSARTGGNEKLF
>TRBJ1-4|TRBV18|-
ASSPRVTNEKLF
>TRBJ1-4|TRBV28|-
ASSFVQGATNEKLF
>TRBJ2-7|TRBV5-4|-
ASSRSSGDTSGRGHEQY
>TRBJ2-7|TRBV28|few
ASTAEGDEQY
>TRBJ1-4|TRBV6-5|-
ASREVGETNEKLF
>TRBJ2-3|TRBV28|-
ASSLSTGGFTDTQY
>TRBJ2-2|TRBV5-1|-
ASSPQGAGELF
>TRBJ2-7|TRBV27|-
ASSTGGVSYEQY
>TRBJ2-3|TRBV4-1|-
ASSLRLLRAATDTQY
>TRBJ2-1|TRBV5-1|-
ASSQRTSGRVPYNEQF
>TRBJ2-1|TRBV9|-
ASSVGGRRDTYNEQF
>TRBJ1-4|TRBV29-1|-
SVEDGVNEKLF
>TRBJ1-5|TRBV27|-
ASSHGQFSNQPQH
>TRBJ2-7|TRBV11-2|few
ASSPRQGWSEQY
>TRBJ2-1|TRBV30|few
AWSVYFWTDNEQF
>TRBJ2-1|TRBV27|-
ASSRDRYYNEQF
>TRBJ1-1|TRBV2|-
ASSSSNRVWEPDTEAF
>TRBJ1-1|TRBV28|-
ASSLGQAAMNTEAF
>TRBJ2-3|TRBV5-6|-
ASSWGELAGRTDTQY
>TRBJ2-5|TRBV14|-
ASSRREVAKTQY
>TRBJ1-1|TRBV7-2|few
ASSSRTGSEAF
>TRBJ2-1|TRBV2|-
ASSLQGVPYNEQF
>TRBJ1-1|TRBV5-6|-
ASGPLENTEAF
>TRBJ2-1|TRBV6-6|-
ASSYSLETYNEQF
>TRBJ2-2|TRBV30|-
AWSVGTSGTGELF